A selection of T cell receptor beta chains follows, all from one sample in a study of blood T cell repertoires in COVID-19. TCRdb's table, derived via immunoSEQ multiplex PCR, lists solely in-frame clones and lacks some. The top ten hold roughly 24% of the sample, which has fewer than 35,000 clones, approximately 86% seen once. Source material: peripheral blood. These receptors were collected from a woman aged 80 or older with active or convalescent COVID-19. Each CDR3 is given with its conserved first and last residue. The D gene is left open where the match is weak. Where a row states a size, it is once, few, many or the class of an expanded clone; other rows omit it.

cdr3_length j_call d_call clone_size v_call cdr3_aa cdr3_nt
17 TRBJ2-1 TRBD2 NA TRBV27 CASSPAGGSFFYNEQFF TGTGCCAGCAGTCCCGCGGGGGGCTCATTCTTCTACAATGAGCAGTTCTTC
14 TRBJ1-5 NA NA TRBV5-8 CASSLEGNNQPQHF TGTGCCAGCAGCTTGGAGGGGAACAATCAGCCCCAGCATTTT
16 TRBJ2-2 NA NA TRBV10-3 CAISKATGKNTGELFF TGTGCCATCAGCAAAGCGACAGGAAAAAACACCGGGGAGCTGTTTTTT
14 TRBJ1-1 NA NA TRBV7-2 CASSLLFGIAEAFF TGTGCCAGCAGCTTACTCTTCGGGATTGCTGAAGCTTTCTTT
13 TRBJ2-7 TRBD2 NA TRBV28 CASSLPGGAGVYF TGTGCCAGCAGTTTGCCCGGGGGGGCGGGGGTTTACTTC
16 TRBJ2-3 NA NA TRBV6-1 CASSEVGTRSTDTQYF TGTGCCAGCAGTGAAGTCGGCACGCGGTCCACAGATACGCAGTATTTT
18 TRBJ2-3 NA NA TRBV28 CASSKNLLSGASTDTQYF TGTGCCAGCAGTAAGAACCTCCTCTCAGGGGCTAGCACAGATACGCAGTATTTT
14 TRBJ1-1 NA NA TRBV18 CASSLSSAGDEAFF TGTGCCAGCTCACTATCTAGTGCGGGTGATGAAGCTTTCTTT
14 TRBJ1-1 TRBD1 few TRBV6-5 CASSRDRVNTEAFF TGTGCCAGCAGTCGGGACAGAGTGAACACTGAAGCTTTCTTT
17 TRBJ1-5 NA NA TRBV28 CASSPTVGLISNQPQHF TGTGCCAGCAGTCCGACAGTCGGGCTAATAAGCAATCAGCCCCAGCATTTT
17 TRBJ2-3 TRBD2 NA TRBV28 CASSSLLAGGPLDTQYF TGTGCCAGCAGTTCCTTACTAGCGGGGGGCCCCCTGGATACGCAGTATTTT
19 TRBJ2-7 TRBD2 NA TRBV4-1 CASSHRTSGGTQLSYEQYF TGCGCCAGCAGCCACCGGACTAGCGGGGGGACCCAGCTCTCCTACGAGCAGTACTTC
13 TRBJ1-2 TRBD1 NA TRBV2 CASSGQANYGYTF TGTGCCAGCAGCGGACAGGCTAACTATGGCTACACCTTC
14 TRBJ2-7 TRBD1 few TRBV4-1 CASSDRGVSYEQYF TGCGCCAGCAGTGACAGGGGGGTTTCCTACGAGCAGTACTTC
13 TRBJ1-2 TRBD1 once TRBV25-1 CASSETGDYGYTF TGTGCCAGCAGTGAAACAGGGGACTATGGCTACACCTTC
14 TRBJ2-7 TRBD2 NA TRBV5-1 CASSLRPSGGEQYF TGCGCCAGCAGCTTGCGGCCTAGCGGGGGGGAGCAGTACTTC
13 TRBJ1-3 NA once TRBV12-3/TRBV12-4 CASRGDSGNTIYF TGTGCCAGCAGAGGGGACTCTGGAAACACCATATATTTT
12 TRBJ2-1 NA NA TRBV12-3/TRBV12-4 CASSSTSFEQFF TGTGCCAGCAGCTCGACTAGTTTTGAGCAGTTCTTC
11 TRBJ1-2 NA NA TRBV28 CASSSRYGYTF TGTGCCAGCAGTTCCAGATATGGCTACACCTTC
12 TRBJ2-1 NA NA TRBV7-9 CASSSTSPVEFF TGTGCCAGCAGCTCAACTAGTCCGGTTGAGTTCTTC
18 TRBJ2-1 TRBD1 NA TRBV19 CASSPRDRGFPSYNEQFF TGTGCCAGTAGTCCCCGGGACAGGGGCTTTCCTTCCTACAATGAGCAGTTCTTC
15 TRBJ2-2 NA NA TRBV28 CASKSIPGGSGELFF TGTGCCAGCAAATCGATCCCTGGGGGGTCCGGGGAGCTGTTTTTT
17 TRBJ1-5 TRBD1 NA TRBV6-1 CASSEGWTGSPYQPQHF TGTGCCAGCAGTGAAGGGTGGACAGGTTCACCGTATCAGCCCCAGCATTTT
18 TRBJ1-6 TRBD1 few TRBV4-2 CASSQTVGTGVNNSPLHF TGTGCCAGCAGCCAAACCGTCGGGACAGGGGTTAATAATTCACCCCTCCACTTT
13 TRBJ1-1 NA once TRBV2 CASSGEGYTEAFF TGTGCCAGCAGTGGAGAGGGTTACACTGAAGCTTTCTTT